The sequence of this T cell receptor (beta chain) was determined in a study of identical twins. Healthy Caucasians, and only they, were the donors. From the 5' RACE reads, TCRdb called clonotypes with MiXCR, one entry per CDR3 protein. The data hold some 660,000 distinct CDR3 sequences, with 8.5% to 9.5% observed a single time. Separately, the same data were catalogued under a study of yellow fever vaccine responses in identical twins.

Sequenced input: PBMCs. This TCR derives from a woman between 18 and 29 years old in good health.

The CDR3 nucleotides read TGCGCCAGCAGCCAAGCGCTAGCGGGAGTAGGAGATACGCAGTATTTT. It specifies CASSQALAGVGDTQYF. The rearrangement links TRBV4-3 to TRBJ2-3, with 10 bases matching TRBD2. J lost 5 bases, V lost 1 base, and 6 bases had no gene match. This CDR3 comprises 16 residues. Germline V CDR1 and CDR2: LGHNA, YSLEER.